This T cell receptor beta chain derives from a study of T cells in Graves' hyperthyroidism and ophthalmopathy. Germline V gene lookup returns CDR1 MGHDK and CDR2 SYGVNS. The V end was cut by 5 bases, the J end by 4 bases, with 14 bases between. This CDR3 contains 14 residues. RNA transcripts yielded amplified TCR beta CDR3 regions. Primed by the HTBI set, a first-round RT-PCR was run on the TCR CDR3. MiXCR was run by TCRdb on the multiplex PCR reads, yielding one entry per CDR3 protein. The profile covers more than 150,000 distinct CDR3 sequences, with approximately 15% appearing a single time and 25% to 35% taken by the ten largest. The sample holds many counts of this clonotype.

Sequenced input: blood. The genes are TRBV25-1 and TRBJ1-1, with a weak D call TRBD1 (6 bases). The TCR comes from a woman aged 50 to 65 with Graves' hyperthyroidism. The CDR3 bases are TGTGCCAGCAGTCCCAGGGGCAGAGGCACTGAAGCTTTCTTT. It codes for CASSPRGRGTEAFF.